The clone carrying this TCR beta chain was seen only a few times. Its antigen is not known. Time point specified: persistent/refractory GD, antithyroid drugs over 5 years with positive TRAb. PBMC RNA was the source of the TCR library. Graves' disease diagnosis used American Thyroid Association guidelines. EDTA tubes received nine milliliters of drawn peripheral blood. For TCR beta, libraries came from iRepertoire HTBI primers and Arm-PCR of CDR3 regions. Using its own MiXCR run on the multiplex PCR reads, TCRdb lists one record per CDR3 protein. The data hold some 370,000 distinct CDR3 sequences, with 20% to 25% observed a single time. The data stem from a study of regulatory T cells in long-lasting Graves disease. The CDR3 is 13 residues long. Trimming took off 1 base at V and 3 bases at J, with 7 bases between the two ends. Germline values: CDR1 LGHDT, CDR2 YNNKEL (reference sequence). Study-level results: TRBV28, TRBJ1-2 and TRBJ2-5 were favored in persistent disease.

This chain links TRBV3-1 with TRBJ2-7, with a possible D match to TRBD2 (6 bases). The sequence was collected from a woman aged 40 to 49 with Graves disease. The material sequenced was peripheral blood mononuclear cells (PBMCs), taken when the disease was refractory, from a patient treated with antithyroid drugs. CDR3 amino acids: CASSQVGSYEQYF. CDR3 DNA sequence: TGTGCCAGCAGCCAAGTCGGGAGCTACGAGCAGTACTTC.